This TCR beta chain was profiled in a study of blood T cell repertoires in COVID-19. Study at large: Spain, Italy and the United States supplied samples that represented acute and convalescent COVID-19.

Assay used: immunoSEQ multiplex PCR; TCRdb lists only in-frame clones, some missing. The data contain 350,000 to 550,000 clones, 80% to 90% of them singletons. Trimming took 8 bases from V and 3 from J, leaving 15 bases between them. The CDR3 has 14 amino acids. The germline V gene has CDR1 MDHEN and CDR2 SYDVKM. The TCR sequence derives from a man aged 25 to 40 who had recovered from COVID-19. V usage is TRBV28 and J usage is TRBJ2-3, with a weak D call TRBD1 (5 bases). Material for sequencing was PBMCs or T cells enriched from blood (not recorded which). The chain's CDR3 is CASLGQGGTDTQYF. In DNA, the CDR3 is TGTGCCAGCTTGGGGCAGGGTGGGACAGATACGCAGTATTTT.